These T cell receptor beta chains were read from a single sample in a study of control samples from healthy donors and cancer patients. Using immunoSEQ multiplex PCR, the repertoire was profiled, and TCRdb retains in-frame clones only, with some absent. The sample yields tens of thousands of clones, approximately 90% seen once. Sample: PBMCs. Receptors originate from a man younger than 40 with colorectal cancer. The CDR3 runs from the conserved cysteine through the conserved F or W. A D gene is named only where the DNA matches it firmly. Expanded clones are given a class, and other clones once, few, many or no size at all.

cdr3_length,j_call,v_call,clone_size,d_call,cdr3_aa,cdr3_nt
16,TRBJ2-1,TRBV3-1/TRBV3-2,-,-,CASSQDPRTAYNEQFF,TGTGCCAGCAGCCAAGACCCCAGAACGGCCTACAATGAGCAGTTCTTC
14,TRBJ1-6,TRBV27,-,-,CASSLFGGESPLHF,TGTGCCAGCAGTTTATTCGGGGGAGAATCACCCCTCCACTTT
11,TRBJ2-7,TRBV18,-,-,CASSSGYEQYF,TGTGCCAGCTCGAGCGGGTACGAGCAGTACTTC
16,TRBJ1-6,TRBV10-3,-,TRBD1,CAISETTGGYNSPLHF,TGTGCCATCAGTGAGACCACAGGGGGGTATAATTCACCCCTCCACTTT
18,TRBJ1-3,TRBV7-6,-,TRBD1,CASSLMPGQSFSGNTIYF,TGTGCCAGCAGCTTAATGCCGGGACAGAGTTTCTCTGGAAACACCATATATTTT
15,TRBJ2-7,TRBV5-8,-,TRBD1,CASSDRDRSTYEQYF,TGTGCCAGCAGCGACAGGGACAGGTCCACCTACGAGCAGTACTTC
14,TRBJ1-1,TRBV6-2/TRBV6-3,-,-,CASSVATSASPAFF,TGTGCCAGCAGCGTAGCGACATCAGCGTCTCCAGCTTTCTTT
13,TRBJ2-6,TRBV12-3/TRBV12-4,-,-,CASSSSGANVLTF,TGTGCCAGCAGTTCATCTGGGGCCAACGTCCTGACTTTC
14,TRBJ1-6,TRBV4-3,few,-,CASSQRGVNSPLHF,TGCGCCAGCAGCCAAAGGGGGGTAAATTCACCCCTCCACTTT
15,TRBJ1-4,TRBV2,few,-,CASSESEDRYEKLFF,TGTGCCAGCAGTGAATCTGAGGACAGATATGAAAAACTGTTTTTT
15,TRBJ2-1,TRBV10-3,-,TRBD2,CAISDPGTRSNEQFF,TGTGCCATCAGTGACCCCGGGACTAGGAGCAATGAGCAGTTCTTC
15,TRBJ2-2,TRBV19,-,-,CASSTRTAPTGELFF,TGTGCCAGTAGTACCCGGACAGCTCCGACCGGGGAGCTGTTTTTT
17,TRBJ2-3,TRBV4-3,-,-,CASSQESSGPSTDTQYF,TGCGCCAGCAGCCAAGAAAGTAGCGGACCTAGCACAGATACGCAGTATTTT
13,TRBJ1-2,TRBV5-6,-,-,CASSFGRQDGYTF,TGTGCCAGCAGCTTTGGTAGACAGGATGGCTACACCTTC
19,TRBJ1-5,TRBV6-1,-,TRBD1,CASSDWFEWRQGSNQPQHF,TGTGCCAGCAGTGATTGGTTTGAGTGGAGACAGGGGTCGAATCAGCCCCAGCATTTT
14,TRBJ1-5,TRBV6-5,-,-,CASSLDRSNQPQHF,TGTGCCAGCAGTTTAGACAGAAGCAATCAGCCCCAGCATTTT
15,TRBJ2-1,TRBV7-9,-,-,CASSLAQGSDNEQFF,TGTGCCAGCAGCTTAGCGCAAGGGAGCGACAATGAGCAGTTCTTC
15,TRBJ1-2,TRBV14,-,TRBD1,CASSLLGQGSYGYTF,TGTGCCAGCAGCCTCTTGGGACAGGGCTCCTATGGCTACACCTTC
15,TRBJ1-2,TRBV19,-,-,CASVPTTGIWGGYTF,TGTGCCAGCGTCCCAACTACAGGGATATGGGGTGGCTACACCTTC
12,TRBJ1-1,TRBV7-9,-,-,CASSLGEAEAFF,TGTGCCAGCAGCTTAGGGGAGGCTGAAGCTTTCTTT
13,TRBJ1-5,TRBV12-3/TRBV12-4,-,-,CASSEGINQPQHF,TGTGCCAGCAGCGAGGGTATCAATCAGCCCCAGCATTTT
18,TRBJ2-1,TRBV7-9,-,TRBD2,CASSLGLAGGRPPDEQFF,TGTGCCAGCAGCTTGGGACTAGCGGGGGGGAGACCCCCGGATGAGCAGTTCTTC
15,TRBJ2-7,TRBV6-1,once,TRBD2,CASSESRGGPYEQYF,TGTGCCAGCAGTGAATCACGGGGGGGGCCCTACGAGCAGTACTTC
13,TRBJ2-3,TRBV10-1,-,-,CASSETGTDTQYF,TGCGCCAGCAGTGAAACCGGCACAGATACGCAGTATTTT
15,TRBJ1-2,TRBV5-1,-,-,CASSLGYQGRDGYTF,TGCGCCAGCAGCTTGGGGTATCAGGGTAGGGATGGCTACACCTTC
15,TRBJ1-1,TRBV2,-,TRBD1,CASIRDRVMNTEAFF,TGTGCCAGTATCCGGGACAGGGTCATGAACACTGAAGCTTTCTTT
14,TRBJ1-2,TRBV19,-,-,CASSPGHRNYGYTF,TGTGCCAGTAGCCCTGGGCACCGAAACTATGGCTACACCTTC
13,TRBJ1-2,TRBV12-3/TRBV12-4,once,TRBD1,CASNPDRDYGYTF,TGTGCCAGCAACCCCGACAGGGACTATGGCTACACCTTC
16,TRBJ2-7,TRBV7-6,-,-,CASSLEDRDGKYEQYF,TGTGCCAGCAGCTTAGAGGACCGGGACGGAAAATACGAGCAGTACTTC
17,TRBJ1-5,TRBV7-8,-,TRBD1,CASSLGARDRGFQPQHF,TGTGCCAGCAGCTTAGGGGCCCGGGACAGGGGGTTTCAGCCCCAGCATTTT
19,TRBJ2-1,TRBV24-1,-,TRBD2,CATSDRPGLAGVSYNEQFF,TGTGCCACCAGTGACCGCCCGGGACTAGCGGGGGTGAGCTACAATGAGCAGTTCTTC
14,TRBJ2-1,TRBV2,-,TRBD2,CASSAGLGINEQFF,TGTGCCAGCAGTGCGGGACTAGGGATCAATGAGCAGTTCTTC
15,TRBJ2-2,TRBV11-2,-,TRBD1,CASSLTGTNTGELFF,TGTGCCAGCAGCCTGACAGGGACGAACACCGGGGAGCTGTTTTTT
16,TRBJ1-1,TRBV6-5,-,-,CASSYIRQAVNTEAFF,TGTGCCAGCAGTTATATACGGCAGGCGGTGAACACTGAAGCTTTCTTT
12,TRBJ1-2,TRBV12-3/TRBV12-4,-,-,CASSSQGGGYTF,TGTGCCAGCAGTTCTCAGGGCGGTGGCTACACCTTC
15,TRBJ2-2,TRBV27,-,-,CAIIRGLSKAGELFF,TGTGCCATAATAAGGGGCCTTTCGAAAGCCGGGGAGCTGTTTTTT
14,TRBJ1-1,TRBV14,-,-,CASSQDRSSTEAFF,TGTGCCAGCAGCCAAGATCGGAGCAGCACTGAAGCTTTCTTT
14,TRBJ1-1,TRBV5-4,once,-,CASRLGGQNTEAFF,TGTGCCAGCAGATTAGGGGGACAGAACACTGAAGCTTTCTTT
16,TRBJ2-7,TRBV5-1,-,-,CASRLLPAQRTYEQYF,TGCGCCAGCAGGCTTCTTCCCGCCCAGCGTACCTACGAGCAGTACTTC
14,TRBJ1-5,TRBV30,-,-,CAWSVSGDSQPQHF,TGTGCCTGGAGTGTATCGGGGGATAGTCAGCCCCAGCATTTT
14,TRBJ1-5,TRBV20-1,-,-,CSASRGIGNQPQHF,TGCAGTGCTAGTCGGGGTATAGGCAATCAGCCCCAGCATTTT
12,TRBJ2-3,TRBV19,once,-,CASGQPTDTQYF,TGTGCCAGTGGACAGCCCACAGATACGCAGTATTTT
16,TRBJ2-3,TRBV3-1/TRBV3-2,few,-,CASSQSGGPGTDTQYF,TGTGCCAGCAGCCAATCCGGGGGGCCGGGCACAGATACGCAGTATTTT
14,TRBJ1-5,TRBV6-6,-,TRBD1,CASSRTGGGQPQHF,TGTGCCAGCAGCCGGACAGGGGGCGGTCAGCCCCAGCATTTT
17,TRBJ1-1,TRBV19,-,TRBD1,CASAGRWGQPMNTEAFF,TGTGCCAGCGCCGGAAGGTGGGGACAGCCGATGAACACTGAAGCTTTCTTT
15,TRBJ1-4,TRBV11-2,-,TRBD1,CASSLVAGGNEKLFF,TGTGCCAGCAGCTTAGTTGCAGGGGGGAATGAAAAACTGTTTTTT
11,TRBJ1-1,TRBV6-2/TRBV6-3,-,-,CASSENTEAFF,TGTGCCAGCAGTGAGAACACTGAAGCTTTCTTT
13,TRBJ1-2,TRBV4-1,-,-,CASSQVGYYGYTF,TGCGCCAGCAGCCAAGTTGGATACTATGGCTACACCTTC
16,TRBJ1-2,TRBV19,few,TRBD1,CASTNFRTGGNYGYTF,TGTGCCAGTACCAACTTCCGGACAGGGGGCAACTATGGCTACACCTTC
15,TRBJ2-1,TRBV5-1,-,-,CASSSGQLLDNEQFF,TGCGCCAGCAGTTCCGGACAGCTACTTGACAATGAGCAGTTCTTC
13,TRBJ2-7,TRBV6-5,-,-,CASSQGRTLEQYF,TGTGCCAGCAGTCAGGGACGTACCCTCGAGCAGTACTTC
18,TRBJ2-1,TRBV25-1,-,-,CASSESRDGGGLYNEQFF,TGTGCCAGCAGTGAATCGAGAGACGGCGGAGGACTCTACAATGAGCAGTTCTTC